Listed below are T cell receptor beta chains from one sample, sequenced in a study of somatic mutations in cytotoxic T cells in rheumatoid arthritis. Sequenced by immunoSEQ multiplex PCR; TCRdb stores in-frame clones only, minus some. Among about 11,000 clones, almost 85% were seen once, and the ten largest hold about 9.1%. Sequencing input: CD8+ T cells sorted from blood. The receptors here all came from a woman aged 55-75 years with rheumatoid arthritis. The conserved cysteine and the conserved F or W are not part of the CDR3 here. Each record gives: V gene, D gene, clone size, J gene, CDR3 protein. D genes are given only for firm matches. Clone size is not always given. Where it is, it says once, few, many or a class for expanded clones.

>TRBV27|-|-|TRBJ1-5
ASSLTGSSNQPQH
>TRBV11-2|TRBD2|-|TRBJ2-1
ASSLGRLAGAVVLNEQF
>TRBV23-1|TRBD2|-|TRBJ2-1
ASSQSATRGRIYNEQF
>TRBV7-9|TRBD1|-|TRBJ2-2
ASSAHFNPTGDTGELF
>TRBV6-5|-|-|TRBJ2-5
ASSPSRETQY
>TRBV7-9|TRBD2|-|TRBJ2-1
ASSPLGGLANNEQF
>TRBV5-1|TRBD2|-|TRBJ2-1
ASSTGTSAYNEQF
>TRBV7-2|-|-|TRBJ2-7
ASSLWAEYEQY
>TRBV10-1|-|-|TRBJ2-1
ASSAGAWGDEQF
>TRBV5-8|-|-|TRBJ2-1
ASSPYYYNEQF
>TRBV7-9|-|-|TRBJ2-7
ASSLLSGWDEQY
>TRBV27|-|-|TRBJ2-7
ASSLSLGREQY
>TRBV6-5|-|-|TRBJ2-4
ASSYSKRLAKNIQY
>TRBV7-9|TRBD1|medium-sized|TRBJ1-1
ASSLVRSQTGDTTEAF
>TRBV28|-|-|TRBJ2-2
ASSSPEKRNTGELF
>TRBV4-1|-|few|TRBJ1-1
ASSQGQGTEAF
>TRBV27|-|once|TRBJ1-5
ASSVVGAQPQH
>TRBV28|-|once|TRBJ1-1
ASSPGRGNTEAF
>TRBV7-2|TRBD2|-|-
ASSLVGRAQDEQY
>TRBV4-3|-|-|TRBJ2-1
ASSQDTADSYNEQF
>TRBV30|-|once|TRBJ1-6
AWSGFGGSGSPLH
>TRBV4-1|TRBD1|-|TRBJ1-2
ASSPPTGEGYDGYT
>TRBV28|-|once|-
ASTPGDSYEQY
>TRBV28|-|-|TRBJ2-7
ASSLGRVQQY
>TRBV9|-|-|TRBJ1-1
ASSVARGLGTEAF
>TRBV28|-|-|TRBJ1-5
ASSFGPGQPQH
>TRBV5-6|TRBD1|few|TRBJ2-5
ASSAPGQGEETQY
>TRBV28|-|-|TRBJ2-7
ASIPQGSSYEQY
>TRBV10-2|TRBD2|-|TRBJ2-7
ASRKRGGFPSYEQY
>TRBV5-8|-|-|TRBJ2-7
ASSLRPGAPYEQY
>TRBV19|-|-|TRBJ2-2
ASRYRATANTGELF
>TRBV7-9|TRBD1|once|TRBJ2-5
ASSSSGGETQY
>TRBV20-1|-|-|TRBJ1-2
SAPGGYT
>TRBV9|TRBD1|-|TRBJ2-7
ASSLRDSSYEQY
>TRBV19|-|-|TRBJ2-7
ASDLGAGRPKEQY
>TRBV2|-|-|TRBJ1-1
AARVWAVDRNTEAF
>TRBV27|TRBD1|-|TRBJ2-5
ASSRQGQAETQY
>TRBV27|TRBD1|-|TRBJ1-6
ASSLGTVTYNSPLH
>TRBV7-8|TRBD2|few|TRBJ2-3
ASSLWLTSGGADTQY
>TRBV6-5|-|-|TRBJ2-1
AQRLVADYNEQF
>TRBV19|-|-|TRBJ1-1
ASSPGGGNTEAF
>TRBV6-5|TRBD2|-|TRBJ2-5
ASSYPGLASETQY
>TRBV18|-|-|TRBJ2-3
ASSPFTQGTDTQY
>TRBV2|-|-|TRBJ2-1
ASSEVSSVYNEQF
>TRBV25-1|-|-|TRBJ2-7
ASGEPYEQY
>TRBV15|-|-|TRBJ2-2
ATSRDRGWDTGELF
>TRBV5-8|TRBD2|-|TRBJ2-3
ASSSRDYHTDTQY
>TRBV4-2|-|medium-sized|TRBJ2-1
ASSQDDGGGGNEQF
>TRBV5-6|-|once|TRBJ2-1
ASSLNSNVHNEQF
>TRBV7-9|TRBD1|few|TRBJ1-1
ASSPGQGGLYTEAF
>TRBV27|TRBD2|-|TRBJ2-7
ASTITGGLGFNEQY
>TRBV2|-|-|TRBJ2-3
ASSELQGSTDTQY
>TRBV28|-|-|TRBJ1-1
ASSPTGSGEAF
>TRBV28|-|-|TRBJ2-7
ASRGPNWAGLEQY
>TRBV7-9|-|-|TRBJ2-7
ASEDGGAYEQY